These 15 T cell receptor beta chains were sequenced from one sample in a study of control samples from healthy donors and cancer patients. Sequenced by immunoSEQ multiplex PCR; TCRdb stores in-frame clones only, minus some. The sample includes over 85,000 clones, roughly 88% of them seen just once. The sequenced sample consisted of PBMCs. The receptors were gathered from a woman in her sixties or seventies with lung cancer.

The chain employs TRBV19 and TRBJ1-1; no firm D call. V dropped 7 bases and J dropped 4 bases, with 16 bases sitting between them. This CDR3 comprises 14 residues. The germline gives CDR1 LNHDA, CDR2 SQIVND (reference sequence). The DNA of the CDR3 is TGTGCCAGTAAGGATCGGAGAGATATCACTGAAGCTTTCTTT. It codes for CASKDRRDITEAFF.

This clone was found a few times. The V call is TRBV19, the J call TRBJ1-5, with a weak D call TRBD1 (5 bases). The CDR3 runs 16 residues. Germline V gene data show CDR1 as LNHDA and CDR2 as SQIVND (reference sequence). Deletions cut 0 bases from V and 2 bases from J, with 11 bases between. The CDR3 nucleotides are TGTGCCAGTAGTATAGATCCGATACAGGGCAATCAGCCCCAGCATTTT. It translates to CASSIDPIQGNQPQHF.

V is TRBV4-1 and J is TRBJ1-5; 7 positions agree with TRBD1. Losses at the gene ends were 3 bases for V and 3 bases for J; bases not matched to a gene: 5. CDR3 length: 15 amino acids. Per the germline V gene, CDR1 is MGHRA and CDR2 is YSYEKL. The CDR3 is CASSHLRGANQPQHF. Here the CDR3 DNA reads TGCGCCAGCAGCCACCTCAGGGGGGCCAATCAGCCCCAGCATTTT.

The genes are TRBV5-1 and TRBJ1-1; D is undetermined. CDR1 is SGHRS, CDR2 YFSETQ, per germline. The CDR3 has 14 amino acids. Trimming took 0 bases from V and 1 from J, leaving 7 bases between them. The CDR3 is CASSLVQQNTEAFF. The CDR3 nucleotides read TGCGCCAGCAGCTTGGTACAGCAGAACACTGAAGCTTTCTTT.

A single count supports this clone. The chain joins TRBV27 to TRBJ2-2, with D possibly being TRBD1 (6 bases). Germline CDR1 is MNHEY and CDR2 is SMNVEV (reference sequence). This CDR3 is built from 14 residues. V lost 5 bases and J lost 4, with 11 bases in between. The CDR3 spells CASSPGHTTGELFF. In DNA form, the CDR3 reads TGTGCCAGCAGTCCGGGACACACCACCGGGGAGCTGTTTTTT.

The J gene is TRBJ1-3, the V gene TRBV6-1, with D possibly matching TRBD1 (5 bases). Per germline, CDR1 MNHNS and CDR2 SASEGT. The length of the CDR3 is 15 residues. Trimming cost V 2 bases and J 4 bases, with 12 bases left between them. DNA of the CDR3: TGTGCCAGCAGTGAATGGCAGGGCTTCGGAAACACCATATATTTT. Its translation: CASSEWQGFGNTIYF.

The rearrangement links TRBV6-1 to TRBJ1-2, with TRBD1 matching over 7 bases. The CDR3 consists of 14 residues. CDR1 and CDR2 from the germline V gene are MNHNS and SASEGT. The trim removed 3 bases at V and 4 bases at J, leaving 5 bases unmatched. Here the CDR3 DNA reads TGTGCCAGCAGTGACCCGGGACAGATCTATGGCTACACCTTC. Protein sequence: CASSDPGQIYGYTF.

This clone was seen more than once but under ten times. The J gene is TRBJ2-2, the V gene TRBV30; D might be TRBD2 (6 bases). Germline V gene data show CDR1 as GTSNPN and CDR2 as SVGIG (reference sequence). The CDR3 runs to 17 residues. Trimming left V 2 bases short and J 5 bases short, with 21 bases between. CDR3 protein: CAWSPDGAGPRTGELFF. CDR3 in DNA: TGTGCCTGGAGTCCCGATGGCGCGGGGCCTCGGACCGGGGAGCTGTTTTTT.

The V gene is TRBV11-2, the J gene TRBJ1-1; maybe TRBD1 (6 bases). The V gene's germline CDR1 is SGHAT and CDR2 FQNNGV. Trimming stripped 8 bases from V and 3 bases from J, with 10 bases between. The CDR3 runs 12 residues. Here the CDR3 DNA reads TGTGCCAGCTCCCCAGGGGACACTGAAGCTTTCTTT. This sequence encodes CASSPGDTEAFF.

The V and J genes are TRBV6-5 and TRBJ2-2; tentative D call: TRBD1 (5 bases). V lost 5 bases and J 6 bases, leaving 16 bases between the germline ends. The CDR3 is 15 residues long. From germline, CDR1 is MNHEY and CDR2 SVGAGI. The CDR3 nucleotides read TGTGCCAGCAGTACCGGTAGCACAGGACCCGGGGAGCTGTTTTTT. This sequence encodes CASSTGSTGPGELFF.

J is TRBJ2-1 and V is TRBV18; 11 bases are shared with TRBD2. Per the germline V gene, CDR1 is KGHSH and CDR2 is LQKENI. The CDR3 runs to 16 residues. The V and J ends lost 4 bases and 5 bases, in that order; junction bases with no gene match: 7. CDR3 region: CASSRPGTSGNNEQFF. For the CDR3, the DNA is TGTGCCAGCTCACGACCCGGGACTAGCGGCAACAATGAGCAGTTCTTC. Full variable domain (outside the CDR3, taken from reference TRBV18 and TRBJ2-1): NAGVMQNPRHLVRRRGQEARLRCSPMKGHSHVYWYRQLPEEGLKFMVYLQKENIIDESGMPKERFSAEFPKEGPSILRIQQVVRGDSAAYFCASSRPGTSGNNEQFFGPGTRLTVL.

This chain uses TRBV7-2 with TRBJ1-5, with D unclear. This CDR3 comprises 15 residues. Germline loops: CDR1 SGHTA, CDR2 FQGNSA. The germline V and J ends were trimmed by 1 base and 2 bases, with 9 bases remaining between them. CDR3 sequence: CASSLGQPRNQPQHF. In DNA form, the CDR3 reads TGTGCCAGCAGCTTAGGGCAGCCACGCAATCAGCCCCAGCATTTT.

This chain links TRBV2 with TRBJ1-5; no reliable D call. Germline V gene data show CDR1 as SNHLY and CDR2 as FYNNEI. V lost 1 base and J 6 bases, leaving 10 bases between the germline ends. This CDR3 is 14 amino acids long. In DNA, the CDR3 is TGTGCCAGCAGTGAAGAAGGAGTGTCTCAGCCCCAGCATTTT. Its protein is CASSEEGVSQPQHF.

The chain links TRBV6-5 to TRBJ1-2; D call uncertain. V lost 5 bases and J 7 bases, leaving 17 bases between the germline ends. The CDR3 loop spans 14 amino acids. Germline V gene lookup returns CDR1 MNHEY and CDR2 SVGAGI. The CDR3 spells CASSQSTSPRGYTF. The CDR3 DNA follows: TGTGCCAGCAGTCAATCAACGAGTCCGCGTGGCTACACCTTC.

The V and J genes are TRBV7-9 and TRBJ1-2; D call uncertain. Germline V gives CDR1 SEHNR, CDR2 FQNEAQ (reference sequence). The CDR3 sequence is 16 residues long. Trimming removed 1 base at V and 5 bases at J, with 17 bases between. CDR3 bases: TGTGCCAGCAGCTTAGGACATGGAGGTTTGGGATATGGCTACACCTTC. It codes for CASSLGHGGLGYGYTF.